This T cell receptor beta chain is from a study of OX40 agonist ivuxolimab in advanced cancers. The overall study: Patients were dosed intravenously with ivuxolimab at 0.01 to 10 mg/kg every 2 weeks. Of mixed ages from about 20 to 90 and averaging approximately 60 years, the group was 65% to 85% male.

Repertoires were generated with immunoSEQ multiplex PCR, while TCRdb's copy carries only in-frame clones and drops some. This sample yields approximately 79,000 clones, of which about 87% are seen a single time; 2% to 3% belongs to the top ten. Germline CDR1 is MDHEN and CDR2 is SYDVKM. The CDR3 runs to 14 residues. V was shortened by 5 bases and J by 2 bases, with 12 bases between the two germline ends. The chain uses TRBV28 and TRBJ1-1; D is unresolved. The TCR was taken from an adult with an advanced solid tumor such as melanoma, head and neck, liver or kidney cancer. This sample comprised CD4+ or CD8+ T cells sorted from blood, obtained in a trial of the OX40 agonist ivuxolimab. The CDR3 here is CASSGGRLNTEAFF. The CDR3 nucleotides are TGTGCCAGCAGTGGTGGGCGGCTTAACACTGAAGCTTTCTTT.